Below are 14 T cell receptor beta chains sequenced from a single sample in a study of cytomegalovirus exposure and HLA in healthy donors. PCR was performed using 60 Vbeta and 13 Jbeta primers. Clones were sequenced by immunoSEQ multiplex PCR, and TCRdb holds only the in-frame ones, with some missing. The sample shows approximately 130,000 clones, roughly 79% of them seen only once. The sequencing input was PBMCs. These TCRs come from a man under 40 in good health and CMV-seronegative.

V usage is TRBV5-4 and J usage is TRBJ1-1; TRBD1 aligns across 7 bases. From germline, CDR1 is SGHNT and CDR2 YYREEE (reference sequence). The CDR3 has 14 residues. Trimming removed 1 base from V and 6 bases from J; junction bases left unmatched: 6. The CDR3: CASSLQGVVPEAFF. The CDR3 coding sequence is TGTGCCAGCAGCTTGCAGGGGGTCGTACCTGAAGCTTTCTTT.

This chain links TRBV6-5 with TRBJ2-5; tentatively, D is TRBD2 (6 bases). V was pared by 6 bases and J by 3 bases, with 14 bases between. Germline CDR1 is MNHEY and CDR2 is SVGAGI. The CDR3 has 14 residues. Written as DNA, the CDR3 is TGTGCCAGCAGAGCCACACTAGCAGAAGAGACCCAGTACTTC. This sequence encodes CASRATLAEETQYF.

This clone occurred a few times. The rearrangement uses TRBV7-8 and TRBJ1-4; tentative D call: TRBD1 (6 bases). CDR1 and CDR2 (germline): SGHVS, FQNEAQ. The CDR3 sequence is 14 residues long. The V end lost 4 bases, the J end lost 8 bases, and 14 bases lay between the germline ends. The CDR3 spells CASSSRVRGEKLFF. As DNA, the CDR3 is TGTGCCAGCAGCTCCCGAGTCAGGGGCGAAAAACTGTTTTTT.

The rearrangement joins TRBV28 to TRBJ1-2, with D hard to call. Looked up from germline, CDR1 is MDHEN and CDR2 is SYDVKM. This CDR3 comprises 13 residues. Trimming removed 2 bases from V and 2 bases from J, with 6 bases in between. CDR3 bases: TGTGCCAGCAGTTTAACCGGGAACTATGGCTACACCTTC. Translation gives CASSLTGNYGYTF.

The J gene is TRBJ2-3, the V gene TRBV5-1; TRBD1 is a possible D gene (5 bases). The V gene's germline CDR1 is SGHRS and CDR2 YFSETQ. The CDR3 is made up of 14 amino acids. Trimming pared 0 bases from V and 0 bases from J, leaving 5 bases between. In DNA, the CDR3 is TGCGCCAGCAGCTTGGGGGGCAGCACAGATACGCAGTATTTT. Protein product: CASSLGGSTDTQYF.

In this sample, this clone turned up a few times. The J gene is TRBJ2-1, the V gene TRBV7-2, with 8 nucleotides matching TRBD1. The CDR3 consists of 15 residues. V was clipped by 2 bases and J by 5 bases; unmatched bases: 5. Looked up from germline, CDR1 is SGHTA and CDR2 is FQGNSA. The CDR3 nucleotides read TGTGCCAGCAGCTTATCAGGACAGGGTAACAATGAGCAGTTCTTC. Protein sequence: CASSLSGQGNNEQFF.

V usage is TRBV30 and J usage is TRBJ2-1, with D possibly matching TRBD2 (6 bases). V gave up 5 bases and J gave up 1 base, with 18 bases separating them. The CDR3 spans 16 residues. Germline CDR1 reads GTSNPN; CDR2 reads SVGIG (reference sequence). In nucleotides, the CDR3 is TGTGCCTGGGGGGGATTATGGGGGAGGTCCTACAATGAGCAGTTCTTC. Amino acid sequence: CAWGGLWGRSYNEQFF.

The chain links TRBV6-5 to TRBJ1-1; 8 nucleotides agree with TRBD1. Germline assignment: CDR1 MNHEY and CDR2 SVGAGI. V trimming: 3 bases; J trimming: 5 bases; junction bases outside the gene matches: 11. The CDR3 is 16 amino acids. As DNA, the CDR3 is TGTGCCAGCAGTTATCAAATGGACAGGGAGGGGACTGAAGCTTTCTTT. Translating it yields CASSYQMDREGTEAFF.

This chain connects TRBV9 to TRBJ2-5; D is perhaps TRBD2 (5 bases). CDR1 is SGDLS, CDR2 YYNGEE, per germline. The CDR3 sequence is 13 residues long. Trimming took 3 bases from V and 4 from J, leaving 10 bases between them. In DNA, the CDR3 is TGTGCCAGCAGCGCCGGTCGGGGAGAGACCCAGTACTTC. Translating it yields CASSAGRGETQYF.

The chain carries TRBV4-1 and TRBJ2-7; TRBD1 is a possible D gene (6 bases). CDR3 length equals 15 residues. Germline lookup yields CDR1 MGHRA and CDR2 YSYEKL. V lost 2 bases and J lost 1, with 12 bases in between. The CDR3 coding sequence is TGCGCCAGCAGCCAACCTCACAGGGAATCCTACGAGCAGTACTTC. Encoded protein: CASSQPHRESYEQYF.

Only a few counts were recorded for this clone. The chain carries TRBV7-2 and TRBJ1-2, with D possibly being TRBD1 (5 bases). Trimming shortened V by 3 bases and J by 1 base, and 6 bases separated the two germline ends. This CDR3 has 13 amino acids. The germline V gene has CDR1 SGHTA and CDR2 FQGNSA. For the CDR3, the DNA is TGTGCCAGCAGCTTTGACAGTAACTATGGCTACACCTTC. Protein: CASSFDSNYGYTF.

This rearrangement joins TRBV5-4 to TRBJ2-7; TRBD2 matches 10 bases. This CDR3 has 15 amino acids. V shed 9 bases, J shed 2 bases, and the junction held 11 bases outside the gene matches. CDR1 is SGHNT, CDR2 YYREEE, per germline (reference sequence). For the CDR3, the DNA is TGTGCCATCTCCCTAGCGGGGGACAGACCCTACGAGCAGTACTTC. Its protein product is CAISLAGDRPYEQYF.

The CDR3 protein is CASSYRRLTNNEQFF. The CDR3 bases are TGTGCCAGCAGTTATCGGCGGTTAACCAACAATGAGCAGTTCTTC. J is TRBJ2-1 and V is TRBV6-5; D not resolved. CDR1 is MNHEY, CDR2 SVGAGI, per germline. The V gene lost 3 bases and the J gene lost 5 bases, with 14 bases spanning the gap. The CDR3 is 15 residues long.

Only one count was recorded for this clone. V gene TRBV7-8 combines with J gene TRBJ1-1, with unresolved D. Trimming stripped 6 bases from V and 5 bases from J, with 10 bases between. The CDR3 runs to 12 residues. In germline, CDR1 is SGHVS, CDR2 FQNEAQ. The CDR3 loop reads CASRPEGTEAFF. CDR3 coding DNA: TGTGCCAGCAGGCCGGAGGGTACTGAAGCTTTCTTT.